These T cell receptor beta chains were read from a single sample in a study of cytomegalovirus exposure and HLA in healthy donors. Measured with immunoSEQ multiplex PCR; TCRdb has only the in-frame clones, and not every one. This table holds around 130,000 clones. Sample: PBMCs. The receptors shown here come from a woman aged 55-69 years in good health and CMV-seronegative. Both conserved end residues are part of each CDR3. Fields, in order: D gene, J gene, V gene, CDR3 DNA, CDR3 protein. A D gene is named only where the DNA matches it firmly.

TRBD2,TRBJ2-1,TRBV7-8,TGTGCCAGCAGCTACGCGGGAGGATCGTACAATGAGCAGTTCTTC,CASSYAGGSYNEQFF
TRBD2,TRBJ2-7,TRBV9,TGTGCCAGCAGCCTTGCGGGACTAGCGGGAGGCGGGTGTTGGTACTTC,CASSLAGLAGGGCWYF
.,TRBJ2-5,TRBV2,TGTGCCAGCAGTGCGACGGGAGAAGAGACCCAGTACTTC,CASSATGEETQYF
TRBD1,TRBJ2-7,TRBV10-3,TGTGCCATCAGTGGGTTACAGGGGGACGAGCAGTACTTC,CAISGLQGDEQYF
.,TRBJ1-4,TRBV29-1,TGCAGCGTTGAACATTTCGGAAAAGACAAATTTAATGAAAAACTGTTTTTT,CSVEHFGKDKFNEKLFF
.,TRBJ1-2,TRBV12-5,TGTGCTAGTGGTCCGTTACGCCAGGGGTCTAACTATGGCTACACCTTC,CASGPLRQGSNYGYTF
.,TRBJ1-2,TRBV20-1,TGCAGTGCGCCGACGGGTGGCTACACCTTC,CSAPTGGYTF
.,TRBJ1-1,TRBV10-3,TGTGCCATCAGTCTCGCCGGGGGGAACACTGAAGCTTTCTTT,CAISLAGGNTEAFF
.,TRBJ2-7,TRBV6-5,TGTGCCAGCAGTCTCAGCACAGGGATGGGATACGAGCAGTACTTC,CASSLSTGMGYEQYF
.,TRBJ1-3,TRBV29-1,TGCAGCGTTGAGGAGTTCACTGGAAACACCATATATTTT,CSVEEFTGNTIYF
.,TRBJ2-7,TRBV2,TGTGCCAGCAGAAGTCCGGGACAAAGCTACGAGCAGTACTTC,CASRSPGQSYEQYF
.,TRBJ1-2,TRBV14,TGTGCCAGCAGCCAAGATTCTTTCAGGGGCCCCTATGGCTACACCTTC,CASSQDSFRGPYGYTF
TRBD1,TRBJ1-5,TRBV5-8,TGTGCCAGCAGCTTTCACAGGGGCGGGAGCAATCAGCCCCAGCATTTT,CASSFHRGGSNQPQHF
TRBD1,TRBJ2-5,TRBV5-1,TGCGCCAGCAGCTTGGCTCGACAGGGACCAGAGACCCAGTACTTC,CASSLARQGPETQYF
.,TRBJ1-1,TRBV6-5,TGTGCCAGCACTGCAGGAACTGAAGCTTTCTTT,CASTAGTEAFF
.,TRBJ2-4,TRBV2,TGTGCCAGCAGTGAAAATCTAGACATTCAGTACTTC,CASSENLDIQYF
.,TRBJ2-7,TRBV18,TGTGCCAGCTCACCTCAGGGTCACGAGCAGTACTTC,CASSPQGHEQYF
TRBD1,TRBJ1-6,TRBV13,TGTGCCAGCAGCTTCGACAGGGATTCACCCCTCCACTTT,CASSFDRDSPLHF
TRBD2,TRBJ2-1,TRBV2,TGTGCCAGCCGGACTAGCGGGACGGTGTACAATGAGCAGTTCTTC,CASRTSGTVYNEQFF
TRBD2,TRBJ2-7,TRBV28,TGTGCCAGCAGCCGACCGGGGGGGGTCTCCTACGAGCAGTACTTC,CASSRPGGVSYEQYF
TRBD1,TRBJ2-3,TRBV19,TGTGCCAGTAGTACACGACAGGGGAGCACAGATACGCAGTATTTT,CASSTRQGSTDTQYF
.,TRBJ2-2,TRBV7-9,TGTGCCAGCAGCTTCCCGGGCGGGGAGCTGTTTTTT,CASSFPGGELFF
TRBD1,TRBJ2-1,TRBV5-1,TGCGCCAGCACCCCGTGGCGAGGGGGCAGCTCCTACAATGAGCAGTTCTTC,CASTPWRGGSSYNEQFF
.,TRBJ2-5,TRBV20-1,TGCAGTGCTAATAGAGGAGAGACCCAGTACTTC,CSANRGETQYF
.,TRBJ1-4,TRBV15,TGTGCCACCAGCAGAGTCGGGGATGCTGAAAAACTGTTTTTT,CATSRVGDAEKLFF
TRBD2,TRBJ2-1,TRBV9,TGTGCCAGCAGCGTAGTGGGTCTAGCGGGAGGGAATGAGCAGTTCTTC,CASSVVGLAGGNEQFF
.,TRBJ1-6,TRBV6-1,TGTGCCAGCAGTGCTCGGACAGATCCCTCCTATAATTCACCCCTCCACTTT,CASSARTDPSYNSPLHF
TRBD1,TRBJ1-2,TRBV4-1,TGCGCCAGCAGCTTCTTCACGGACAGGGGGTATGGCTACACCTTC,CASSFFTDRGYGYTF
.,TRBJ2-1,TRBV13,TGTGCCAGTAGCAGGCAGGACTCCTACAATGAGCAGTTCTTC,CASSRQDSYNEQFF
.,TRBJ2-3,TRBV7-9,TGTGCCAGCACCCCTGGGGGCAGTCGCACAGATACGCAGTATTTT,CASTPGGSRTDTQYF
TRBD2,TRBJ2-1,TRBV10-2,TGCGCCAGCCTCCGTCTGAAGGCTAGCGGGGGGCACAATGAGCAGTTCTTC,CASLRLKASGGHNEQFF
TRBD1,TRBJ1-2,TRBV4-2,TGTGCCAGCAGCCAACCCCAGGGGGCGACTAACTATGGCTACACCTTC,CASSQPQGATNYGYTF
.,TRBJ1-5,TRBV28,TGTGCCAGCAGTTTCTATACAGGGCAGCAGCCCCAGCATTTT,CASSFYTGQQPQHF
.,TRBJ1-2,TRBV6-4,TGTGCCAGCAGGCCTGGGGCACTCTCCGGGGGCTACACCTTC,CASRPGALSGGYTF
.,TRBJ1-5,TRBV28,TGTGCCAGCACGTATCTTTGGCGCAATCAGCCCCAGCATTTT,CASTYLWRNQPQHF
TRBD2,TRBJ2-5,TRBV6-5,TGTGCCAGCAGTTACGATGCGGGGGGGGGCCAAGAGACCCAGTACTTC,CASSYDAGGGQETQYF
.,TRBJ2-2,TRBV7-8,TGTGCCAGCAGCTTAGGCGGAGATACCGGGGAGCTGTTTTTT,CASSLGGDTGELFF
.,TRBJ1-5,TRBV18,TGTGCCAGCTCACCCCCGGGGGAGGTTAATAGGGGTAGCAATCAGCCCCAGCATTTT,CASSPPGEVNRGSNQPQHF
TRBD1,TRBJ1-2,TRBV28,TGTGCCAGCAGTCGGACAGGGGGACTGGGAGGCTACACCTTC,CASSRTGGLGGYTF
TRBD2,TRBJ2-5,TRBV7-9,TGTGCCAGCAGCAGCGGGACTAGCGGCGCACAGTACCAAGAGACCCAGTACTTC,CASSSGTSGAQYQETQYF
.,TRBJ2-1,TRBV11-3,TGTGCCAGCAGCCTTAACCGGGGTGAGCAGTTCTTC,CASSLNRGEQFF
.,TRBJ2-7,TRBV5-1,TGCGCCAGCAGCCTTAGGGGCGGGGACGCCTCCTACGAGCAGTACTTC,CASSLRGGDASYEQYF
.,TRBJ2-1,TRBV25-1,TGTGCCAGCAGTGAGAATCGCGGTTCCTTCCGTGGTGAGCAGTTCTTC,CASSENRGSFRGEQFF